The rows below give T cell receptor beta chains drawn from one sample of a study of OX40 agonist ivuxolimab in advanced cancers. Here immunoSEQ multiplex PCR was the method, and the copy in TCRdb shows in-frame clones only, minus some. Among roughly 50,000 clones, roughly 80% were seen once, and the ten largest hold 4.4%. This specimen was CD4+ or CD8+ T cells sorted from blood, taken in a trial of the OX40 agonist ivuxolimab. All receptors come from an adult with an advanced solid tumor such as melanoma, head and neck, liver or kidney cancer. The CDR3 runs from the conserved cysteine through the conserved F or W. D genes are given only for firm matches. Expanded clones are given a class, and other clones once, few, many or no size at all.

>NA|TRBV18|TRBJ1-1|NA
TGTGCCAGCTCGTACGACAGTTTGAACACTGAAGCTTTCTTT
CASSYDSLNTEAFF
>NA|TRBV6-1|TRBJ2-1|TRBD2
TGTGCCAGCTGGGGAGGGCCTATTGTGGATGAGCAGTTCTTC
CASWGGPIVDEQFF
>NA|TRBV18|TRBJ1-2|TRBD1
TGTGCCAGCTCAGAACAGGGGGCGAGAGGCTACACCTTC
CASSEQGARGYTF
>NA|TRBV5-1|TRBJ2-7|TRBD2
TGCGCCAGCAGCACCGGACTAGCGGGGGCCCCATGGACCTACGAGCAGTACTTC
CASSTGLAGAPWTYEQYF
>NA|TRBV28|TRBJ1-2|NA
TGTGCCAGCAGTTTTGTGGACACCTTTTACTATGGCTACACCTTC
CASSFVDTFYYGYTF
>NA|TRBV28|TRBJ2-6|TRBD1
TGTGCCAGCCAACTATCCGGGACAGGGTCTGGGGCCAACGTCCTGACTTTC
CASQLSGTGSGANVLTF
>NA|TRBV2|TRBJ1-2|NA
TGTGCCAGCGGTAAAACAGGGAGTAGGGACTATGGCTACACCTTC
CASGKTGSRDYGYTF
>NA|TRBV5-4|TRBJ1-2|NA
TGTGCCAGCAGCTTGGGGGGGGATTATGGCTACACCTTC
CASSLGGDYGYTF
>once|TRBV5-1|TRBJ1-1|NA
TGCGCCAGCAGCTTGGTTTCAGGGACCATGAACACTGAAGCTTTCTTT
CASSLVSGTMNTEAFF
>few|TRBV6-5|TRBJ1-3|NA
TGTGCCAGCAGTTACAAGGGAAACACCATATATTTT
CASSYKGNTIYF
>NA|TRBV18|TRBJ1-5|NA
TGTGCCAGCTCATCCCAGGAGGGGTCCCCAACCAATCAGCCCCAGCATTTT
CASSSQEGSPTNQPQHF
>NA|TRBV7-2|TRBJ1-1|NA
TGTGCCAGCAGCTCTCAAATGAACACTGAAGCTTTCTTT
CASSSQMNTEAFF
>NA|TRBV30|TRBJ2-1|NA
TGTGCCTGCCCTAGGATGCTCCACCTCCACCGCTCCTACAATGAGCAGTTCTTC
CACPRMLHLHRSYNEQFF
>once|TRBV7-2|TRBJ2-3|NA
TGTGCCAGCAGCTTAGACCCGCGGGGACACACAGATACGCAGTATTTT
CASSLDPRGHTDTQYF
>few|TRBV7-5|TRBJ1-6|NA
TGTGCCAGAAGCTTAGTCTCGGGACAGGGTAATTCACCCCTCCACTTT
CARSLVSGQGNSPLHF
>NA|TRBV7-3|TRBJ2-5|TRBD2
TGTGCCAGCAGCCCAAGCGGGAGCAGAGAGACCCAGTACTTC
CASSPSGSRETQYF
>NA|TRBV11-2|TRBJ1-2|NA
TGTGCCAGCAGCCCAGCGGGGGAGGGGTATGGCTACACCTTC
CASSPAGEGYGYTF
>NA|TRBV5-6|TRBJ2-3|NA
TGTGCCAGCAGCTCACAGGGTGGCACAGATACGCAGTATTTT
CASSSQGGTDTQYF
>NA|TRBV7-2|TRBJ1-3|TRBD1
TGTGCCAGCAGCCCCGGGACAGCCTGGTCAAGCTCTGGAAACACCATATATTTT
CASSPGTAWSSSGNTIYF
>NA|TRBV7-9|TRBJ2-3|TRBD2
TGTGCCAGCAGCTTATCCTGGCGGGAGGTTGGAGATACGCAGTATTTT
CASSLSWREVGDTQYF
>NA|TRBV5-4|TRBJ2-7|TRBD2
TGTGCCAGCAGCCCCGGGACTAGCGGGGAGAGGTACGAGCAGTACTTC
CASSPGTSGERYEQYF
>NA|TRBV5-1|TRBJ2-5|NA
TGCGCCAGCAGCGGACCCCAAGAGACCCAGTACTTC
CASSGPQETQYF
>NA|TRBV28|TRBJ2-7|TRBD1
TGTGCCAGCAGTTTCGGACAGGGGGTGCACTTC
CASSFGQGVHF
>NA|TRBV23-1|TRBJ2-7|NA
TGCGCCAGCAGTCCGATCTCCGCACAGGAGACCTACGAGCAGTACTTC
CASSPISAQETYEQYF
>NA|TRBV27|TRBJ1-5|TRBD1
TGTGCCAGCAGACCACAGGGGTTGCAGCCCCAGCATTTT
CASRPQGLQPQHF
>NA|TRBV28|TRBJ2-4|NA
TGTGCCAGCAGTTTATGGAAGGGTTTCAAAAACATTCAGTACTTC
CASSLWKGFKNIQYF
>once|TRBV5-4|TRBJ2-5|NA
TGTGCCAGCAGCTTGGGGGGGGAGGAGACCCAGTACTTC
CASSLGGEETQYF
>NA|TRBV7-8|TRBJ2-2|NA
TGTGCCAGCAGCATTTTACGGGGACGGAACACCGGGGAGCTGTTTTTT
CASSILRGRNTGELFF
>NA|TRBV19|TRBJ2-7|TRBD2
TGTGCCAGTAGTCCGACTAGCGGGGGGCTTGGTGAGCAGTACTTC
CASSPTSGGLGEQYF